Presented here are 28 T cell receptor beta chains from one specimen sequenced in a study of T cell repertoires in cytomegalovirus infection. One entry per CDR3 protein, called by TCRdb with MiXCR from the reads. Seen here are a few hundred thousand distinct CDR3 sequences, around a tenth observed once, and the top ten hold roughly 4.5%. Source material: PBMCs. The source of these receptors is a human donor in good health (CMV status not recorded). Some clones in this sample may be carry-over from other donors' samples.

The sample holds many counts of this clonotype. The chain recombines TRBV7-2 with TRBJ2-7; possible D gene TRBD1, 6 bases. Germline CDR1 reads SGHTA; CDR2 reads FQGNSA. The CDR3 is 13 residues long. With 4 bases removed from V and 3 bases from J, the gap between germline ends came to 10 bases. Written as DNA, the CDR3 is TGTGCCAGCAGCTCGGGACACTTCTACGAGCAGTACTTC. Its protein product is CASSSGHFYEQYF. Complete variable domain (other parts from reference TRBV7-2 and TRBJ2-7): GAGVSQSPSNKVTEKGKDVELRCDPISGHTALYWYRQSLGQGLEFLIYFQGNSAPDKSGLPSDRFSAERTGGSVSTLTIQRTQQEDSAVYLCASSSGHFYEQYFGPGTRLTVT.

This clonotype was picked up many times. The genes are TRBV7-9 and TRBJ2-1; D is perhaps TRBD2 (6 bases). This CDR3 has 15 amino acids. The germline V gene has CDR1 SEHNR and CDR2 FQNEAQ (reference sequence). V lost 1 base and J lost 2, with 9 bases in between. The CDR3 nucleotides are TGTGCCAGCAGCTTAGTTGCTAGCGCCTACAATGAGCAGTTCTTC. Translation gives CASSLVASAYNEQFF.

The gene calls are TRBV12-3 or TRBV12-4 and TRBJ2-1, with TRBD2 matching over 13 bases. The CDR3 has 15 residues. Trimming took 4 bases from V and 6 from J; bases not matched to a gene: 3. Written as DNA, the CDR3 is TGTGCCAGCAGTTCGACTAGCGGGGGGAGCAATGAGCAGTTCTTC. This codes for CASSSTSGGSNEQFF.

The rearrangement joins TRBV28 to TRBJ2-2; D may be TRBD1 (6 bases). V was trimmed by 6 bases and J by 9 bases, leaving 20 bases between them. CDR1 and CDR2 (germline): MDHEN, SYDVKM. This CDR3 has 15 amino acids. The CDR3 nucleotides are TGTGCCAGCAGGGGGAGCGACAGGATAATAAGGGAGCTGTTTTTT. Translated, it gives CASRGSDRIIRELFF.

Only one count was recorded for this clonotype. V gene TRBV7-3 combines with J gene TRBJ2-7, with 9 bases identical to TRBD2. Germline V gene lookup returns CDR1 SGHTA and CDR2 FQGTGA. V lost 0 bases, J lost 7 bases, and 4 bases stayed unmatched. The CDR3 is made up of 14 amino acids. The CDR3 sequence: CASSLTGLASEQYF. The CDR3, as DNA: TGTGCCAGCAGCTTAACCGGACTAGCGTCGGAGCAGTACTTC.

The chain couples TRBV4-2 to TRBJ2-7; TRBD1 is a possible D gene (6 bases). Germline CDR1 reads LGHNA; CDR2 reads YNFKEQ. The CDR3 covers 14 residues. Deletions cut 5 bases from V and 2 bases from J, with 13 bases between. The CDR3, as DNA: TGTGCCAGCAGCGCACAGGGAGCCACCTACGAGCAGTACTTC. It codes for CASSAQGATYEQYF.

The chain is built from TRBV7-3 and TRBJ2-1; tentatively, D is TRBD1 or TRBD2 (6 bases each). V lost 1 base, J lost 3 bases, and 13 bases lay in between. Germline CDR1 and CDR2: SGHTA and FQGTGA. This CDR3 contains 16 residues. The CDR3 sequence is CASSLNGGAYYNEQFF. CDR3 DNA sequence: TGTGCCAGCAGCTTAAACGGGGGCGCTTACTACAATGAGCAGTTCTTC.

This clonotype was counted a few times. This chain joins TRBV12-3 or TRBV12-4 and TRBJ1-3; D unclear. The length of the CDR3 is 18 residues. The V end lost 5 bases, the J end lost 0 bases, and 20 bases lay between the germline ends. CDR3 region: CASSQHATTILSGNTIYF. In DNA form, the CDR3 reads TGTGCCAGCAGTCAGCATGCGACAACCATTCTCTCTGGAAACACCATATATTTT.

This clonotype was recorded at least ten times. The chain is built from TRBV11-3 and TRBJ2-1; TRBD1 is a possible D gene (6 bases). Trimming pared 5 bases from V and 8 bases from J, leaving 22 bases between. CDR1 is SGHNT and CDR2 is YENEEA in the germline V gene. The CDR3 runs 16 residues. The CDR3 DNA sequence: TGTGCCAGCAGCGGGGGCCTACCTGGGAGAGACTATGAGCAGTTCTTC. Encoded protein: CASSGGLPGRDYEQFF.

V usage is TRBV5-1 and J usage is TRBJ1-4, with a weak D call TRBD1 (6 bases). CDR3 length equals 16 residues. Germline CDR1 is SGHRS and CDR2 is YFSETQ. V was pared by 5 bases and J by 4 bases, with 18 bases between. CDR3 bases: TGCGCCAGCAGATTAGACCCGGGACAACTTAATGAAAAACTGTTTTTT. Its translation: CASRLDPGQLNEKLFF.

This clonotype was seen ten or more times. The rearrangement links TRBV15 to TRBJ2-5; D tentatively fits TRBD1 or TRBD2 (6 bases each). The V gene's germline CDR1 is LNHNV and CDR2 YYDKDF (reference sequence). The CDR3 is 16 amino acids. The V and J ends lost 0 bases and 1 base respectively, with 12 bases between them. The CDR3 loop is CATSRDRRGFQETQYF. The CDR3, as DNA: TGTGCCACCAGCAGAGATCGGAGGGGGTTCCAAGAGACCCAGTACTTC.

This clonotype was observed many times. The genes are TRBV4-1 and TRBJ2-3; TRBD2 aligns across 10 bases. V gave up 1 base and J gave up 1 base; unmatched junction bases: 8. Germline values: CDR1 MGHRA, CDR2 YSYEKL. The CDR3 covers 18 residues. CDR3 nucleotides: TGCGCCAGCAGCCAAGGGGGGCTAGCGGGAGAGGGCACAGATACGCAGTATTTT. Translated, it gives CASSQGGLAGEGTDTQYF.

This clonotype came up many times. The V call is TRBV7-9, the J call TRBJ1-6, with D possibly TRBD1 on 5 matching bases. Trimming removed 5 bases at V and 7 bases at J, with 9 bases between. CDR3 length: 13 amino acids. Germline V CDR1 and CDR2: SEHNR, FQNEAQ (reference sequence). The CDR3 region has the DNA TGTGCCAGCAGCATAAACAGGAATTCACCCCTCCACTTT. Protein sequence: CASSINRNSPLHF.

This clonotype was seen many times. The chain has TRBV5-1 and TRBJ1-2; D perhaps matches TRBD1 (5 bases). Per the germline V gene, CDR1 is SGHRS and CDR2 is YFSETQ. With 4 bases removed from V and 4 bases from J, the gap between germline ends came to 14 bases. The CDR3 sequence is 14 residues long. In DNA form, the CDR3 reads TGCGCCAGCAGCACATCAGGGACCGGCTATGGCTACACCTTC. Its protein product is CASSTSGTGYGYTF.

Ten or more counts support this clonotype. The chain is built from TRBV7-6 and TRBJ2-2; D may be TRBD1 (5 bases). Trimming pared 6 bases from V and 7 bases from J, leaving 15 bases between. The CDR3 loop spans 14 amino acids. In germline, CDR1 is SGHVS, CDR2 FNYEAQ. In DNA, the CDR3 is TGTGCCAGCAGTTCTACAGGAGAACTCGGGGAGCTGTTTTTT. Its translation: CASSSTGELGELFF.

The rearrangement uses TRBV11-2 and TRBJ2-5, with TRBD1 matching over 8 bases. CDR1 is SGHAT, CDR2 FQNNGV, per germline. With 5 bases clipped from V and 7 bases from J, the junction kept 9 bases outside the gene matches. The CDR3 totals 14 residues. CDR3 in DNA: TGTGCCAGCAGCAGACAGACAGGGGAAGGGACCCAGTACTTC. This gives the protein CASSRQTGEGTQYF.

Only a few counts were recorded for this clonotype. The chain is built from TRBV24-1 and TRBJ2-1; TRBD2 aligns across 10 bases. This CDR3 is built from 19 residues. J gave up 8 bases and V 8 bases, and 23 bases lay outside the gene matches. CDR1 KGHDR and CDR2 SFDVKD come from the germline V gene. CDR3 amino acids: CATTPFTAGGSEWVDEQFF. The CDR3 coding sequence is TGTGCCACCACCCCATTCACAGCGGGAGGGTCTGAATGGGTGGATGAGCAGTTCTTC.

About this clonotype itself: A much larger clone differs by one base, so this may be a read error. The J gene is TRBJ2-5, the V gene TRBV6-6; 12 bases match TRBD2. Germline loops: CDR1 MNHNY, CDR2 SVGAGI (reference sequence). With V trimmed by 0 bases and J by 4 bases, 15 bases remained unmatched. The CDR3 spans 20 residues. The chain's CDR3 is CASSYSRLLRTSGERETQYF. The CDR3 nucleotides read TGTGCCAGCAGTTACTCGAGACTCTTGAGGACTAGCGGGGAAAGAGAGACCCAGTACTTC.

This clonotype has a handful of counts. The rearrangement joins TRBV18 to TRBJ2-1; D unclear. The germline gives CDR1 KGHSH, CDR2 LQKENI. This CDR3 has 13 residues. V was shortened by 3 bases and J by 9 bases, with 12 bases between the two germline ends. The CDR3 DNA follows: TGTGCCAGCTCACCCACGTACAATGTTGAGCAGTTCTTC. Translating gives CASSPTYNVEQFF.

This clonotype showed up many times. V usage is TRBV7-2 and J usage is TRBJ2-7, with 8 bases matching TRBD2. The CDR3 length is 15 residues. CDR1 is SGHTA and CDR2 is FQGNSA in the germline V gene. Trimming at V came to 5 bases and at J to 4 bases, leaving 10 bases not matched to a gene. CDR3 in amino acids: CASSTSVSGVYEQYF. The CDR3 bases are TGTGCCAGCAGCACCAGCGTTAGCGGGGTGTACGAGCAGTACTTC.

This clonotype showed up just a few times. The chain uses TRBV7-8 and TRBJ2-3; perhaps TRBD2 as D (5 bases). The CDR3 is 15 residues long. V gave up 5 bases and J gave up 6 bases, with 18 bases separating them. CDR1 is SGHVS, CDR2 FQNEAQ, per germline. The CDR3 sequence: CASSALGGLPDTQYF. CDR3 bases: TGTGCCAGCAGCGCCCTAGGAGGTCTCCCCGATACGCAGTATTTT.

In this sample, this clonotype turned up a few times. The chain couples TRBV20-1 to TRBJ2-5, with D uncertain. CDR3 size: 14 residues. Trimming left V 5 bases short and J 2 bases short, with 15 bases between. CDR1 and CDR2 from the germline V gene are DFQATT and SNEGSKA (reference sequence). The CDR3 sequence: CSAEDLGGQETQYF. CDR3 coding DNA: TGCAGTGCTGAGGACCTGGGCGGACAAGAGACCCAGTACTTC.

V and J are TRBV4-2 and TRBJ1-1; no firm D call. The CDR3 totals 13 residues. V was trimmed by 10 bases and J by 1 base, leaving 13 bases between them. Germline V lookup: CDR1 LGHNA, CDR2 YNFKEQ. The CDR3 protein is CATSRVTNTEAFF. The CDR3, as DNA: TGTGCCACCTCCAGAGTGACGAACACTGAAGCTTTCTTT.

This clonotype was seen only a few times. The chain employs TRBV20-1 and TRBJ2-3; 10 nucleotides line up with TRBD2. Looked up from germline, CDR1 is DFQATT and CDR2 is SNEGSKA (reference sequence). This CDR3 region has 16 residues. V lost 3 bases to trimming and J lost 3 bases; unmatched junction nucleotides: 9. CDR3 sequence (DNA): TGCAGTGCTAGGCGAATCGGGACTAGCGCAACAGATACGCAGTATTTT. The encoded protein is CSARRIGTSATDTQYF.

CDR3 amino acids: CASSAAGTQETQYF. The CDR3 nucleotides are TGTGCCAGCAGCGCGGCCGGGACCCAAGAGACCCAGTACTTC. V and J are TRBV7-2 and TRBJ2-5; the D call may be TRBD1 or TRBD2 (5 bases each). The length of the CDR3 is 14 residues. Germline loops: CDR1 SGHTA, CDR2 FQGNSA. V dropped 5 bases and J dropped 1 base, with 11 bases sitting between them.

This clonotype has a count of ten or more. Here the CDR3 reads CASSLGGTGPDGYTF. The CDR3 nucleotides are TGTGCCAGCAGCTTAGGTGGCACAGGGCCGGATGGCTACACCTTC. The rearrangement links TRBV7-6 to TRBJ1-2, with a tentative D call TRBD1 (6 bases). This CDR3 is 15 amino acids long. The ends were cut back, 1 base at V and 6 bases at J, with 15 bases in the middle. CDR1 and CDR2 from the germline V gene are SGHVS and FNYEAQ.

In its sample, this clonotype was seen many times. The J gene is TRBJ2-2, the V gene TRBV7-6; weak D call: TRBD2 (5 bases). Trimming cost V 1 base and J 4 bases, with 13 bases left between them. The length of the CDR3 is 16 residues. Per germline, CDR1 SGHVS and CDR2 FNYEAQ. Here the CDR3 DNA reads TGTGCCAGCAGCTTAGGGGGAGCCTTACCCACCGGGGAGCTGTTTTTT. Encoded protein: CASSLGGALPTGELFF.

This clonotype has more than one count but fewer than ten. CDR3 amino acids: CASSKGAGTGQHEQYF. The CDR3 DNA sequence: TGTGCCAGCAGTAAAGGGGCCGGGACAGGACAGCACGAGCAGTACTTC. The rearrangement joins TRBV12-3 or TRBV12-4 to TRBJ2-7, with TRBD1 matching over 8 bases. The CDR3 length is 16 residues. The V gene end was trimmed by 5 bases and the J gene end by 5 bases; junction bases not matched to a gene: 14.